This T cell receptor beta chain was found in a study of cytomegalovirus exposure and HLA in healthy donors. The PCR used 60 Vbeta and 13 Jbeta primers. The data were produced by immunoSEQ multiplex PCR, yet TCRdb's version contains in-frame clones alone and is incomplete. The sample has some 130,000 clones; approximately 80% are singletons. The CDR3 is 14 amino acids. Deletions cut 3 bases from V and 4 bases from J, with 12 bases between. Per germline, CDR1 SGHTA and CDR2 FQGNSA. Sequencing was carried out using PBMCs. The chain employs TRBV7-2 and TRBJ2-5, with D perhaps TRBD1 (7 bases). The TCR sequence derives from a male donor in good health and CMV-seropositive. In DNA, the CDR3 is TGTGCCAGCAGCTTGGAGGGGGCCCCAGAGACCCAGTACTTC. Translation: CASSLEGAPETQYF.